This T cell receptor (beta chain) was recorded in a study of blood T cell repertoires in COVID-19. At the level of the study: The United States, Italy and Spain were the sources of the acute and convalescent COVID-19 samples. From T cells, B-cell-depleted T cells, or PBMCs came the material, which was cDNA or gDNA.

As processed by the authors: Quantification of nucleated cells was approximated via reference gene primer amplification. The data were produced by immunoSEQ multiplex PCR, yet TCRdb's version contains in-frame clones alone and is incomplete. V and J calls and clone size are as listed in that table; D and trimming were resolved from the DNA. The sample lists 150,000 to 200,000 clones; more than 90% were seen once. Germline assignment: CDR1 MRHNA and CDR2 SNTAGT. V was pared by 6 bases and J by 1 base, with 12 bases between. This CDR3 is built from 14 residues. V is TRBV6-4 and J is TRBJ1-1, with D maybe TRBD1 (6 bases). What was sequenced was peripheral blood. The receptor's source is a man in his sixties with active or convalescent COVID-19. The CDR3 DNA follows: TGTGCCAGCAGGGAAGGACAGCAGAACACTGAAGCTTTCTTT. Translation: CASREGQQNTEAFF.